These 30 T cell receptor beta chains were all obtained from the same sample, sequenced in a study of T-cell memory formation after mild COVID-19. TCRdb re-derived calls from the 5' RACE reads in MiXCR, one entry per CDR3 protein. The data show 450,000 to 650,000 distinct CDR3 sequences, just over 20% seen once. The sequencing input was PBMCs or a T cell subset sorted from them (not recorded which). Receptors were obtained from an adult woman who had mild COVID-19 (a few samples of this study predate the infection). Cell type and time point are not known.

The chain carries TRBV2 and TRBJ2-1; 14 positions match TRBD2. Per germline, CDR1 SNHLY and CDR2 FYNNEI. The CDR3 sequence is 15 residues long. Trimming removed 6 bases from V and 8 bases from J; junction bases left unmatched: 6. In DNA form, the CDR3 reads TGTGCCAGCAGGGCGGGACTAGCGGGAGTAGATGAGCAGTTCTTC. This codes for CASRAGLAGVDEQFF.

J is TRBJ2-1 and V is TRBV6-1; no firm D call. With 6 bases removed from V and 6 bases from J, the gap between germline ends came to 21 bases. Germline V lookup: CDR1 MNHNS, CDR2 SASEGT. This CDR3 region has 16 residues. This CDR3 is CASSTPGLGRSNEQFF. CDR3 sequence (DNA): TGTGCCAGCAGCACTCCCGGGCTAGGCCGTAGCAATGAGCAGTTCTTC.

This clonotype was counted between two and nine times. Here the CDR3 reads CASSPDWVPQHF. In DNA, the CDR3 is TGTGCCAGCAGTCCCGACTGGGTGCCCCAGCATTTT. The chain uses TRBV12-3 or TRBV12-4 and TRBJ1-5, with D unclear. V gave up 5 bases and J gave up 9 bases, with 11 bases separating them. This CDR3 has 12 amino acids.

In its sample, this clonotype was seen a few times. V gene TRBV6-6 combines with J gene TRBJ2-5, with 7 bases that match TRBD2. The CDR3 spans 15 residues. Germline V lookup: CDR1 MNHNY, CDR2 SVGAGI (reference sequence). After removal of 0 bases from V and 1 base from J, the junction contained 2 bases not matched to a gene. The CDR3 here is CASSYSGGGQETQYF. CDR3 coding DNA: TGTGCCAGCAGTTACTCGGGCGGGGGCCAAGAGACCCAGTACTTC.

This chain connects TRBV5-1 to TRBJ2-1; perhaps D is TRBD1 or TRBD2 (5 bases each). From germline, CDR1 is SGHRS and CDR2 YFSETQ. This CDR3 is 16 amino acids long. The ends were cut back, 4 bases at V and 3 bases at J, with 17 bases in the middle. CDR3 sequence reads: CASSGGRDGNYNEQFF. CDR3 in DNA: TGCGCCAGCAGCGGGGGTCGGGACGGGAACTACAATGAGCAGTTCTTC.

V usage is TRBV12-3 or TRBV12-4 and J usage is TRBJ2-1; 7 positions agree with TRBD2. With 0 bases clipped from V and 4 bases from J, the junction kept 6 bases outside the gene matches. The length of the CDR3 is 16 residues. The CDR3 sequence: CASSLAVSGRYNEQFF. In DNA, the CDR3 is TGTGCCAGCAGTTTAGCAGTTAGCGGGCGTTACAATGAGCAGTTCTTC.

This clonotype was counted only a few times. The chain employs TRBV4-2 and TRBJ2-1; 8 positions agree with TRBD1. The CDR3 is made up of 14 amino acids. The germline V gene has CDR1 LGHNA and CDR2 YNFKEQ. Unmatched junction bases numbered 1, after V lost 2 bases and J lost 4 bases. CDR3 protein: CASSQNRGYNEQFF. The CDR3 region has the DNA TGTGCCAGCAGCCAAAACAGGGGGTACAATGAGCAGTTCTTC.

This clonotype was picked up a small number of times. The J gene is TRBJ2-2, the V gene TRBV6-2 or TRBV6-3; D gene ambiguous. The CDR3 sequence is 15 residues long. V dropped 5 bases and J dropped 8 bases, with 18 bases sitting between them. CDR1 MNHEY and CDR2 SVGEGT come from the germline V gene. The CDR3 DNA follows: TGTGCCAGCAGTACAGTAACCCCGCGAACAGGGGAGCTGTTTTTT. Its protein is CASSTVTPRTGELFF.

This clonotype has only a few counts. This sequence joins TRBV24-1 and TRBJ2-2; D remains ambiguous. Germline V gene sequence: CDR1 KGHDR, CDR2 SFDVKD. V was shortened by 6 bases and J by 0 bases, with 7 bases between the two germline ends. There are 14 residues in the CDR3. CDR3 in amino acids: CATSHFSNTGELFF. CDR3 bases: TGTGCCACCAGTCACTTCTCGAACACCGGGGAGCTGTTTTTT.

This chain uses TRBV7-9 with TRBJ1-4, with D possibly being TRBD1 (5 bases). Between the trimmed V and J ends, which lost 5 bases and 4 bases, there was a span of 17 bases. Germline V CDR1 and CDR2: SEHNR, FQNEAQ (reference sequence). The CDR3 is 16 residues long. Here the CDR3 reads CASSLYGERGNEKLFF. The CDR3 bases are TGTGCCAGCAGCCTTTACGGGGAGAGGGGTAATGAAAAACTGTTTTTT.

This clonotype has just a few counts. This chain joins TRBV5-1 and TRBJ1-2, with a possible D match to TRBD1 (6 bases). The germline V and J ends were trimmed by 3 bases and 0 bases, with 9 bases remaining between them. The length of the CDR3 is 14 residues. CDR1 SGHRS and CDR2 YFSETQ come from the germline V gene. As DNA, the CDR3 is TGCGCCAGCAGCTGGACAGAAGCTAACTATGGCTACACCTTC. Translated: CASSWTEANYGYTF.

This chain links TRBV5-1 with TRBJ1-1; no clear D gene. Germline CDR1 is SGHRS and CDR2 is YFSETQ. The V end was cut by 5 bases, the J end by 3 bases, with 14 bases between. The CDR3 has 14 residues. The CDR3 region has the DNA TGCGCCAGCAGTAGTCGGGGAAGTGACACTGAAGCTTTCTTT. Residues: CASSSRGSDTEAFF.

The rearrangement links TRBV25-1 to TRBJ1-1; tentatively, D is TRBD1 (6 bases). Trimming pared 8 bases from V and 3 bases from J, leaving 10 bases between. The CDR3 has 12 residues. Germline CDR1 reads MGHDK; CDR2 reads SYGVNS. The CDR3 bases are TGTGCCAGCGGGGGCCCGTACACTGAAGCTTTCTTT. Encoded protein: CASGGPYTEAFF.

This chain uses TRBV5-4 with TRBJ1-1; D is unresolved. The germline CDR1 and CDR2 sequences are SGHNT and YYREEE (reference sequence). The V and J ends lost 5 bases and 4 bases respectively, with 9 bases between them. The CDR3 consists of 12 residues. The CDR3 is CASSTRPTEAFF. The CDR3 bases are TGTGCCAGCAGTACCCGGCCCACTGAAGCTTTCTTT.

This clonotype has just a few counts. The chain recombines TRBV2 with TRBJ1-5; TRBD1 is a possible D gene (6 bases). Germline lookup yields CDR1 SNHLY and CDR2 FYNNEI. The CDR3 covers 15 residues. The V end lost 4 bases, the J end lost 3 bases, and 13 bases lay between the germline ends. The CDR3 sequence: CASSGAGVVNQPQHF. In DNA form, the CDR3 reads TGTGCCAGCAGTGGGGCAGGGGTCGTCAATCAGCCCCAGCATTTT.

CDR3 protein: CASSQGQGLDEQYF. The CDR3 DNA reads TGCGCCAGCAGCCAAGGACAGGGATTAGACGAGCAGTACTTC. The chain couples TRBV4-1 to TRBJ2-7, with 7 bases matching TRBD1. The CDR3 length is 14 residues. The junction had 5 bases not matched to a gene; V was cut back by 1 base and J by 5 bases. Germline loops: CDR1 MGHRA, CDR2 YSYEKL.

This clonotype occurred a few times. The chain couples TRBV20-1 to TRBJ1-6; D may be TRBD1 (6 bases). V lost 6 bases and J 0 bases, leaving 12 bases between the germline ends. Germline CDR1 is DFQATT and CDR2 is SNEGSKA (reference sequence). This CDR3 has 15 amino acids. For the CDR3, the DNA is TGCAGTGCAAGACAGGATAGCTCCTATAATTCACCCCTCCACTTT. Its protein product is CSARQDSSYNSPLHF.

This clonotype was counted at least ten times. The chain recombines TRBV7-3 with TRBJ2-3, with no clear D. This CDR3 contains 13 residues. The germline gives CDR1 SGHTA, CDR2 FQGTGA. Deletions cut 5 bases from V and 2 bases from J, with 8 bases between. The CDR3 DNA follows: TGTGCCAGCAGCAGGGCTAACACAGATACGCAGTATTTT. This encodes CASSRANTDTQYF.

This clonotype was observed a few times. V is TRBV7-8 and J is TRBJ2-7, with 7 bases fitting TRBD2. CDR3 size: 14 residues. Germline lookup yields CDR1 SGHVS and CDR2 FQNEAQ. The junction had 7 bases not matched to a gene; V was cut back by 6 bases and J by 2 bases. CDR3 loop: CASSEEAGAYEQYF. The DNA of the CDR3 is TGTGCCAGCAGTGAAGAGGCGGGAGCCTACGAGCAGTACTTC.

A few counts support this clonotype. V gene TRBV7-6 combines with J gene TRBJ2-2, with TRBD1 matching over 9 bases. The CDR3 has 16 residues. The germline gives CDR1 SGHVS, CDR2 FNYEAQ. After removal of 5 bases from V and 4 bases from J, the junction contained 8 bases not matched to a gene. CDR3 DNA sequence: TGTGCCAGCAGCCGAGGGACAGGGCTAGGCACCGGGGAGCTGTTTTTT. This sequence encodes CASSRGTGLGTGELFF.

The CDR3 here is CASSPSSRGLAGSPLHF. For the CDR3, the DNA is TGTGCCAGCAGCCCATCTAGCAGGGGGCTCGCTGGTTCACCCCTCCACTTT. This chain links TRBV12-3 or TRBV12-4 with TRBJ1-6; 8 bases agree with TRBD1. The J segment lost 9 bases and the V segment lost 6 bases, leaving 16 bases of the junction unmatched. The CDR3 is made up of 17 amino acids.

This rearrangement joins TRBV14 to TRBJ2-1; D unresolved. Trimming removed 3 bases from V and 5 bases from J, with 17 bases in between. CDR1 is SGHDN, CDR2 FVKESK, per germline. The CDR3 covers 16 residues. The CDR3 is CASSHLGGALDNEQFF. The CDR3 nucleotides are TGTGCCAGCAGCCACCTAGGCGGAGCGCTTGACAATGAGCAGTTCTTC.

This chain joins TRBV20-1 and TRBJ2-7, with 9 bases matching TRBD2. With 6 bases clipped from V and 4 bases from J, the junction kept 13 bases outside the gene matches. CDR1 DFQATT and CDR2 SNEGSKA come from the germline V gene (reference sequence). CDR3 length: 15 amino acids. The CDR3 sequence: CSAPSSASGVYEQYF. The CDR3 DNA sequence: TGCAGTGCCCCCTCATCGGCTAGCGGGGTTTACGAGCAGTACTTC.

In this sample, this clonotype turned up a few times. The chain has TRBV29-1 and TRBJ2-7; D is undetermined. The V end was cut by 4 bases, the J end by 0 bases, with 7 bases between. This CDR3 is built from 12 residues. From germline, CDR1 is SQVTM and CDR2 ANQGSEA. CDR3 bases: TGCAGCGTTGGCAAGAGCTCCTACGAGCAGTACTTC. This codes for CSVGKSSYEQYF.

This clonotype was counted only a few times. The chain links TRBV10-3 to TRBJ1-1, with 10 bases fitting TRBD1. The germline V gene encodes CDR1 ENHRY and CDR2 SYGVKD. V shed 6 bases and J 5 bases; nucleotides not matched to a gene: 9. The CDR3 loop spans 15 amino acids. CDR3 sequence reads: CAISSEGTGVTEAFF. The CDR3 nucleotides are TGTGCCATCAGCTCGGAGGGGACAGGGGTTACTGAAGCTTTCTTT.

The CDR3: CASSYGASGRTGGETQYF. In DNA, the CDR3 is TGTGCCAGCAGTTACGGAGCTAGCGGGAGGACGGGTGGGGAGACCCAGTACTTC. This chain joins TRBV6-6 and TRBJ2-5; 11 bases map to TRBD2. The CDR3 length is 18 residues. In germline, CDR1 is MNHNY, CDR2 SVGAGI (reference sequence). The V gene end was trimmed by 2 bases and the J gene end by 5 bases; junction bases not matched to a gene: 13.

This chain connects TRBV12-3 or TRBV12-4 to TRBJ1-2; D unresolved. V lost 5 bases to trimming and J lost 8 bases, with 18 bases between them. This CDR3 spans 14 amino acids. CDR3 in amino acids: CASSTQAPSRGYTF. Written as DNA, the CDR3 is TGTGCCAGCAGTACCCAGGCCCCCTCTCGGGGCTACACCTTC.

The table lists this clonotype with a few counts. The chain combines TRBV7-6 with TRBJ2-5; D is possibly TRBD1 or TRBD2 (6 bases each). The CDR3 totals 17 residues. Trimming took 3 bases from V and 9 from J, leaving 26 bases between them. Germline loops: CDR1 SGHVS, CDR2 FNYEAQ. The CDR3 region is CASSFGGRALRREAQYF. In DNA form, the CDR3 reads TGTGCCAGCAGCTTCGGGGGCAGGGCTCTCCGAAGAGAAGCCCAGTACTTC.

The rearrangement uses TRBV7-2 and TRBJ2-1, with D perhaps TRBD2 (6 bases). CDR3 length equals 16 residues. The germline CDR1 and CDR2 sequences are SGHTA and FQGNSA. Trimming stripped 4 bases from V and 0 bases from J, with 13 bases between. The CDR3 protein is CASSSAGTVSYNEQFF. DNA for the CDR3: TGTGCCAGCAGCTCGGCAGGGACTGTCTCCTACAATGAGCAGTTCTTC.

The chain links TRBV12-5 to TRBJ1-1; 9 bases line up with TRBD1. With 1 base clipped from V and 4 bases from J, the junction kept 4 bases outside the gene matches. CDR3 size: 15 residues. CDR1 is LGHNT and CDR2 is FRNRAP in the germline V gene. The chain's CDR3 is CASGLATGGRTEAFF. Written as DNA, the CDR3 is TGTGCTAGTGGTTTGGCTACAGGGGGCCGCACTGAAGCTTTCTTT. The complete variable domain, with remaining parts taken from reference TRBV12-5 and TRBJ1-1, reads DARVTQTPRHKVTEMGQEVTMRCQPILGHNTVFWYRQTMMQGLELLAYFRNRAPLDDSGMPKDRFSAEMPDATLATLKIQPSEPRDSAVYFCASGLATGGRTEAFFGQGTRLTVV.